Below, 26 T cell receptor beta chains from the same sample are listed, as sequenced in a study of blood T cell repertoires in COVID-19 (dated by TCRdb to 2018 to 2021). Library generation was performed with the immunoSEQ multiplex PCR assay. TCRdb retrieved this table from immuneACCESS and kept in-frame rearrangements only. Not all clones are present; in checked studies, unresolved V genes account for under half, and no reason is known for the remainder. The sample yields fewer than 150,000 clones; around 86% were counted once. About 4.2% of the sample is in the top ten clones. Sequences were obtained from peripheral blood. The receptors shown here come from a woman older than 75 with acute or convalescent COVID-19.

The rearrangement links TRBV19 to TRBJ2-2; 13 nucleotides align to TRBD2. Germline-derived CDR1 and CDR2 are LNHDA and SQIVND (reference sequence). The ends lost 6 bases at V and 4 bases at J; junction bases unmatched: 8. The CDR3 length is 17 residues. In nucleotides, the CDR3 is TGTGCCAGTAGCGCAGGACTAGCGGGAGTTCTCACCGGGGAGCTGTTTTTT. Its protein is CASSAGLAGVLTGELFF.

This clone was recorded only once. The CDR3 nucleotides are TGTGCCAGCATGACAACAGGGGGACAGCAGTACTTC. Translating gives CASMTTGGQQYF. The V call is TRBV27, the J call TRBJ2-7; 8 bases match TRBD1. After removal of 7 bases from V and 8 bases from J, the junction contained 7 bases not matched to a gene. CDR1 and CDR2 (germline): MNHEY, SMNVEV (reference sequence). The CDR3 is 12 amino acids.

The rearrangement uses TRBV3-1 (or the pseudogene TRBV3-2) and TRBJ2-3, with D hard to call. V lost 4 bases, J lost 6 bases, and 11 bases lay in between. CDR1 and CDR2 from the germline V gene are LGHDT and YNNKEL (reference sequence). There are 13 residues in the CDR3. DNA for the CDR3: TGTGCCAGCAGCCCCGTCGCTAGGGATACGCAGTATTTT. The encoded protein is CASSPVARDTQYF.

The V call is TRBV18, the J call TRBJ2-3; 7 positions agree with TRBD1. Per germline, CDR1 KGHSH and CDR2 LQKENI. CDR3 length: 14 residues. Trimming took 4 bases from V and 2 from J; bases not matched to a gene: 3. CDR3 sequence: CASSRTGSTDTQYF. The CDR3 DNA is TGTGCCAGCTCACGGACAGGCTCCACAGATACGCAGTATTTT. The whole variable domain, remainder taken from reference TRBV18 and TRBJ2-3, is NAGVMQNPRHLVRRRGQEARLRCSPMKGHSHVYWYRQLPEEGLKFMVYLQKENIIDESGMPKERFSAEFPKEGPSILRIQQVVRGDSAAYFCASSRTGSTDTQYFGPGTRLTVL.

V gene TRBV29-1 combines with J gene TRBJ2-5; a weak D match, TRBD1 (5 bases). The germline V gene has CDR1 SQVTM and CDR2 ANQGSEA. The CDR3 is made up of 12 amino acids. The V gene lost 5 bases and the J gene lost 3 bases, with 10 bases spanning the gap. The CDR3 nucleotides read TGCAGCGTTTGGACAAGTAAAGAGACCCAGTACTTC. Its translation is CSVWTSKETQYF. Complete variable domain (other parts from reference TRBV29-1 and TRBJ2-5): SAVISQKPSRDICQRGTSLTIQCQVDSQVTMMFWYRQQPGQSLTLIATANQGSEATYESGFVIDKFPISRPNLTFSTLTVSNMSPEDSSIYLCSVWTSKETQYFGPGTRLLVL.

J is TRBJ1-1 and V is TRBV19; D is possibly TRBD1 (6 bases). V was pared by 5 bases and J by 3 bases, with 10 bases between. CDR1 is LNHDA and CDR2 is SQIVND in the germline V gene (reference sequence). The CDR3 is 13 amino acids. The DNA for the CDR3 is TGTGCCAGTAGTGTTTGGACAGACACTGAAGCTTTCTTT. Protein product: CASSVWTDTEAFF.

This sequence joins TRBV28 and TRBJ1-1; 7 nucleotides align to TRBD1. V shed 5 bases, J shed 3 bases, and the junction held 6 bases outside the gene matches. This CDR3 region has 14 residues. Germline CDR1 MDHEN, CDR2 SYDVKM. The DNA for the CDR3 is TGTGCCAGCAGTCCACTCGACAGGGACACTGAAGCTTTCTTT. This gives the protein CASSPLDRDTEAFF.

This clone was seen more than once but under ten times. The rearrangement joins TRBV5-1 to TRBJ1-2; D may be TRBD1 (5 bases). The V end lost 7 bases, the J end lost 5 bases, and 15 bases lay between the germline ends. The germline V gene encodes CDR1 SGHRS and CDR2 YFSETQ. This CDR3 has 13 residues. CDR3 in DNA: TGCGCCAGCTCACGGGGGGAATCGTATGGCTACACCTTC. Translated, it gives CASSRGESYGYTF. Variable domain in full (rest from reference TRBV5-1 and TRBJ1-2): KAGVTQTPRYLIKTRGQQVTLSCSPISGHRSVSWYQQTPGQGLQFLFEYFSETQRNKGNFPGRFSGRQFSNSRSEMNVSTLELGDSALYLCASSRGESYGYTFGSGTRLTVV.

Written as DNA, the CDR3 is TGTGCCAGCAGCGTCTCCCGGGACAGGGAGGGCTATGGCTACACCTTC. This sequence encodes CASSVSRDREGYGYTF. The rearrangement uses TRBV9 and TRBJ1-2, with TRBD1 matching over 9 bases. V trimming: 2 bases; J trimming: 4 bases; junction bases outside the gene matches: 9. Per germline, CDR1 SGDLS and CDR2 YYNGEE. The CDR3 sequence is 16 residues long.

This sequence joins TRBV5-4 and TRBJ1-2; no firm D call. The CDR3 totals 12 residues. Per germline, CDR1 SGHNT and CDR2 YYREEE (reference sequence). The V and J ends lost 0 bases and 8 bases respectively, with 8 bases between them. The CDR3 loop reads CASSLGAGGYTF. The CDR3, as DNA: TGTGCCAGCAGCTTGGGGGCGGGCGGCTACACCTTC.

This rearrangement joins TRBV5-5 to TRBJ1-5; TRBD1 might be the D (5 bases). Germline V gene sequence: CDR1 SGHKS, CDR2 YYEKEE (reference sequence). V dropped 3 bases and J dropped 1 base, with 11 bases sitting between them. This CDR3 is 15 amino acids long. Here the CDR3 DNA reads TGTGCCAGCAGCTGGGGGGTGAACAGCAATCAGCCCCAGCATTTT. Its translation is CASSWGVNSNQPQHF.

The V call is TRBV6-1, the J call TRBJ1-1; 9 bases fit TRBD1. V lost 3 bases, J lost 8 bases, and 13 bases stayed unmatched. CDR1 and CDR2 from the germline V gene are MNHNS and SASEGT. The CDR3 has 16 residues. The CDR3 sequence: CASSDREGTGFREAFF. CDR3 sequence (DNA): TGTGCCAGCAGTGATCGAGAGGGGACAGGGTTCCGGGAAGCTTTCTTT.

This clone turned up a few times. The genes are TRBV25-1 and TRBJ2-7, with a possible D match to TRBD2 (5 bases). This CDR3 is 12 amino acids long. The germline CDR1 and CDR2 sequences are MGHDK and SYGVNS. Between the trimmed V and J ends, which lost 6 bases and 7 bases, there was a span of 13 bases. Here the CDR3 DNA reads TGTGCCAGCAGCGGGGTCCGCCGGGAGCAGTACTTC. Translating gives CASSGVRREQYF.

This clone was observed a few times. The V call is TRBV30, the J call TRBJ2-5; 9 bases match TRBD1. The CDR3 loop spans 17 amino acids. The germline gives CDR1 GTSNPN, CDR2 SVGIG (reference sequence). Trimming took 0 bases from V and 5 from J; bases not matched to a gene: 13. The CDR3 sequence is CAWSVGVYRGLRETQYF. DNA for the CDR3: TGTGCCTGGAGTGTCGGGGTCTACAGGGGGCTGAGGGAGACCCAGTACTTC.

CDR3 amino acids: CATKSEYEQYF. In DNA form, the CDR3 reads TGTGCCACCAAGTCCGAGTACGAGCAGTACTTC. The chain joins TRBV10-3 to TRBJ2-7, with no clear D. The CDR3 runs 11 residues. CDR1 and CDR2 (germline): ENHRY, SYGVKD. V dropped 10 bases and J dropped 4 bases, with 11 bases sitting between them.

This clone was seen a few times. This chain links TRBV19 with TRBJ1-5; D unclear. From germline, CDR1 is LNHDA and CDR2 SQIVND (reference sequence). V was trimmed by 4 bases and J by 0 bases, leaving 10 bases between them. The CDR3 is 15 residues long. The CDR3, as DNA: TGTGCCAGTAGTACCTCAGGAAATAGCAATCAGCCCCAGCATTTT. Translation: CASSTSGNSNQPQHF.

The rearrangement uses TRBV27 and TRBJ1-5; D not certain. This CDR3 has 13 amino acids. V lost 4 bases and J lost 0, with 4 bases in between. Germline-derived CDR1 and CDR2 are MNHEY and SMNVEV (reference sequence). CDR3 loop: CASSYYSNQPQHF. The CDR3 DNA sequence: TGTGCCAGCAGTTACTATAGCAATCAGCCCCAGCATTTT.

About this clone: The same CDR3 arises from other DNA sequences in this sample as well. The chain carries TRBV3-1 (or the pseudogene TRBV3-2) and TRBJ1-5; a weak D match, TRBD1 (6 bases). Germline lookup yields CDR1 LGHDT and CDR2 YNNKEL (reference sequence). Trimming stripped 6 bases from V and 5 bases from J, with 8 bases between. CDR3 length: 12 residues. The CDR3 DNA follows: TGTGCCAGCAGTTCAGGGGATCAGCCCCAGCATTTT. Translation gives CASSSGDQPQHF.

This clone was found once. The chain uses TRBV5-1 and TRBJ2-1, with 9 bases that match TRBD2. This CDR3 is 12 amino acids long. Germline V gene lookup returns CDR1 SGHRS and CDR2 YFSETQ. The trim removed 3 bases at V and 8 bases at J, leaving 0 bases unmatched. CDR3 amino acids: CASSWTSDEQFF. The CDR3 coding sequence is TGCGCCAGCAGCTGGACTAGCGATGAGCAGTTCTTC.

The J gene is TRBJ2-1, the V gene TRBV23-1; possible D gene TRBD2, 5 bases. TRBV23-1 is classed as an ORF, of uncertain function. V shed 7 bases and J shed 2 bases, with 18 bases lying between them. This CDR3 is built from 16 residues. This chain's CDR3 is CASNREGFSAYNEQFF. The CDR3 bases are TGCGCCAGCAACCGAGAGGGCTTCTCAGCCTACAATGAGCAGTTCTTC.

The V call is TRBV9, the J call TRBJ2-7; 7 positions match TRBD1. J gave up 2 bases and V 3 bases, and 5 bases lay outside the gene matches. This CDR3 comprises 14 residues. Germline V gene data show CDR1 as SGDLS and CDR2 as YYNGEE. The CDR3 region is CASSATGQTYEQYF. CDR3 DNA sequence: TGTGCCAGCAGCGCCACGGGACAGACCTACGAGCAGTACTTC.

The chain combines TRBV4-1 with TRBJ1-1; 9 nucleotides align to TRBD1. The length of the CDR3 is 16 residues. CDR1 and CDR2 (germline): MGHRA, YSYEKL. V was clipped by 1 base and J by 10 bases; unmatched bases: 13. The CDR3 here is CASSQAPGDRGVGAFF. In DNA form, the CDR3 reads TGCGCCAGCAGCCAAGCCCCGGGCGACAGGGGGGTTGGAGCTTTCTTT.

CDR3 nucleotides: TGTGCCAGCAGTTACTCGCGAGGTGTTGAAGCTTTCTTT. Protein: CASSYSRGVEAFF. This chain connects TRBV6-5 to TRBJ1-1; D not certain. Germline CDR1 is MNHEY and CDR2 is SVGAGI. V gave up 0 bases and J gave up 7 bases, with 9 bases separating them. The CDR3 totals 13 residues.

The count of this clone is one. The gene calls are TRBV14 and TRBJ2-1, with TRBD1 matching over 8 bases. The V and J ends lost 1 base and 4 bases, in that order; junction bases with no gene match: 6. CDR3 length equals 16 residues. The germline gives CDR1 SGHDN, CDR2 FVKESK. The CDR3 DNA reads TGTGCCAGCAGCCAAGGCCCAGGGGGCTTATACAATGAGCAGTTCTTC. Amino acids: CASSQGPGGLYNEQFF.

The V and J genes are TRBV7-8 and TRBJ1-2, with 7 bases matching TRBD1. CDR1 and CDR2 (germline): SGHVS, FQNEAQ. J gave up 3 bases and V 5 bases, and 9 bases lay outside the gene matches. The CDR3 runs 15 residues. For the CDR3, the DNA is TGTGCCAGCAGCCCATCGACAGGGAGCGACTATGGCTACACCTTC. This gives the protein CASSPSTGSDYGYTF.

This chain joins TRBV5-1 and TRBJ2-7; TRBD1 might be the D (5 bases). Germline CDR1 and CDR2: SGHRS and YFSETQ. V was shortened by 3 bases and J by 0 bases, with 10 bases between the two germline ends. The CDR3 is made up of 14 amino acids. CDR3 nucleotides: TGCGCCAGCAGCTCTTACGACAGCTCCTACGAGCAGTACTTC. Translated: CASSSYDSSYEQYF.